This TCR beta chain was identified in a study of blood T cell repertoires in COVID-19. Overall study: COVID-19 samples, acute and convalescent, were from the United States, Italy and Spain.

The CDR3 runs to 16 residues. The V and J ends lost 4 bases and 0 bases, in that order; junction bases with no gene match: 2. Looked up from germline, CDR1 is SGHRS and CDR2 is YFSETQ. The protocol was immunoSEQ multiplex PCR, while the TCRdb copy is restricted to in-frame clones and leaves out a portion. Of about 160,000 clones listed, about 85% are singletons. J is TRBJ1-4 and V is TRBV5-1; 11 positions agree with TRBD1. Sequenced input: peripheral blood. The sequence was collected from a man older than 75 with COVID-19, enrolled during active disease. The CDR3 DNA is TGCGCCAGCAGCCGGGGACAGGGGGCAACTAATGAAAAACTGTTTTTT. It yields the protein CASSRGQGATNEKLFF.